This T cell receptor beta chain was captured by sequencing in a study of regulatory T cells in long-lasting Graves disease. Arm-PCR with iRepertoire HTBI primers amplified the CDR3 regions for these TCR beta libraries. From the multiplex PCR reads, TCRdb called clonotypes with MiXCR, one entry per CDR3 protein. Counted here are about 540,000 distinct CDR3 sequences, less than 15% occurring once; the ten biggest clones make up about 10%. Comments on this clonotype: The antigen remains undetermined.

As to time point: newly diagnosed GD, antithyroid drugs for less than 3 months. PBMC RNA served as the TCR library source. Graves' disease diagnoses followed American Thyroid Association guidelines. Overall study results and limits: Because few samples were included, accuracy may have been lower.

The CDR3 runs 17 residues. V was shortened by 0 bases and J by 7 bases, with 22 bases between the two germline ends. Germline V lookup: CDR1 MRHNA, CDR2 SNTAGT. These data also formed part of another study, on T cells in Graves' hyperthyroidism and ophthalmopathy. That study adds: Patients aged 18 to 65 had newly diagnosed hyperthyroidism of under 2 months' duration.

The sequencing here drew on peripheral blood mononuclear cells (PBMCs), taken at new diagnosis, from a patient treated with antithyroid drugs. This chain uses TRBV6-4 with TRBJ2-7; D not certain. The TCR sequence derives from a young man with Graves disease. The CDR3 protein is CASSDSKGATIGLEQYF. As DNA, the CDR3 is TGTGCCAGCAGTGACTCGAAGGGTGCGACGATAGGGTTGGAGCAGTACTTC.